This TCR beta chain was identified during a study of CD8+ T cells in alopecia areata. Overall study findings and caveats: Numerous expanded lesional clones remained in scalp and blood during tofacitinib. Since there was just one nonresponder, nobody can yet say how baseline CD8+ expansion ties to response.

The sequencing template was cDNA reverse transcribed from extracted RNA. Libraries were prepared by immunoSEQ multiplex PCR; TCRdb keeps only in-frame clonotypes and omits some of them. The table has about 220,000 clones, roughly 56% seen once; the top ten hold 1.6%. Treatment of the sample: oral pan-JAK inhibitor, 5-10 mg twice daily. Trimming pared 2 bases from V and 0 bases from J, leaving 8 bases between. The CDR3 is made up of 14 amino acids. Germline values: CDR1 KGHSH, CDR2 LQKENI. As regards this clone: Its antigen remains unknown. Within the sample, other DNA sequences also encode this same CDR3.

This TCR came from a human donor with alopecia areata. The chain employs TRBV18 and TRBJ2-7; D is uncertain. The sequences come from CD4+ T cells sorted from blood, collected at week 4, from a patient treated with tofacitinib. Here the CDR3 reads CASSPGANSYEQYF. Here the CDR3 DNA reads TGTGCCAGCTCACCAGGAGCTAACTCCTACGAGCAGTACTTC.